These 8 T cell receptor beta chains came from one sample sequenced in a study of T cell repertoires in cytomegalovirus infection. From the reads, TCRdb called clonotypes with MiXCR, one entry per CDR3 protein. The table has under 300,000 distinct CDR3 sequences, over 9% seen once. The specimen sequenced was PBMCs. These receptors came from a human donor in good health (CMV status not recorded). Some clones in this sample may be carry-over from other donors' samples.

This clonotype was picked up many times. The chain employs TRBV28 and TRBJ2-7; TRBD1 matches at 9 bases. This CDR3 is 16 amino acids long. V trimming: 6 bases; J trimming: 0 bases; junction bases outside the gene matches: 9. Germline lookup yields CDR1 MDHEN and CDR2 SYDVKM. The DNA for the CDR3 is TGTGCCAGCAGCATCGGACAGGGGAAGGGCTCCTACGAGCAGTACTTC. Protein: CASSIGQGKGSYEQYF.

This clonotype was picked up many times. The CDR3 DNA reads as TGTGCCAGCAGTAAAGAACAGGCTCTGAGCACAGATACGCAGTATTTT. Its translation: CASSKEQALSTDTQYF. The J gene is TRBJ2-3, the V gene TRBV12-3 or TRBV12-4; a possible D gene is TRBD1 (5 bases). The CDR3 has 16 amino acids. V was pared by 5 bases and J by 0 bases, with 15 bases between.

The chain combines TRBV20-1 with TRBJ1-1, with no clear D. The CDR3 runs 14 residues. V lost 6 bases, J lost 1 base, and 15 bases lay in between. Germline assignment: CDR1 DFQATT and CDR2 SNEGSKA (reference sequence). CDR3 amino acids: CSATVTAANTEAFF. Written as DNA, the CDR3 is TGCAGTGCAACCGTGACTGCCGCGAACACTGAAGCTTTCTTT.

This clonotype was seen repeatedly, ten times or more. The chain links TRBV12-3 or TRBV12-4 to TRBJ2-6; unclear D gene. CDR3 size: 13 residues. V was shortened by 6 bases and J by 4 bases, with 7 bases between the two germline ends. CDR3 protein: CASSRRGANVLTF. The CDR3 nucleotides are TGTGCCAGCAGCCGAAGGGGGGCCAACGTCCTGACTTTC.

The table lists this clonotype with many counts. The chain joins TRBV24-1 to TRBJ2-5, with D possibly matching TRBD2 (7 bases). Trimming removed 4 bases from V and 2 bases from J, with 22 bases in between. Germline lookup yields CDR1 KGHDR and CDR2 SFDVKD. The CDR3 length is 18 residues. In DNA form, the CDR3 reads TGTGCCACCAGTGACCCAAGGGGGGGGCGCGTGGGACAAGAGACCCAGTACTTC. It encodes CATSDPRGGRVGQETQYF.

The chain carries TRBV5-1 and TRBJ2-6; no definite D call. CDR1 and CDR2 from the germline V gene are SGHRS and YFSETQ. The V and J ends lost 2 bases and 1 base respectively, with 4 bases between them. The CDR3 runs to 14 residues. The CDR3 sequence is CASSFGSGANVLTF. In nucleotides, the CDR3 is TGCGCCAGCAGCTTCGGTTCTGGGGCCAACGTCCTGACTTTC.

This clonotype was detected a few times. This chain uses TRBV19 with TRBJ2-3; unclear D gene. The V gene's germline CDR1 is LNHDA and CDR2 SQIVND (reference sequence). This CDR3 is built from 13 residues. V was cut by 3 bases and J by 4 bases, with 8 bases left in between. The CDR3, as DNA: TGTGCCAGTAGTATTAACCTGCCAGATACGCAGTATTTT. Its translation: CASSINLPDTQYF. Looking up the rest from reference TRBV19 and TRBJ2-3 gives the full variable domain: DGGITQSPKYLFRKEGQNVTLSCEQNLNHDAMYWYRQDPGQGLRLIYYSQIVNDFQKGDIAEGYSVSREKKESFPLTVTSAQKNPTAFYLCASSINLPDTQYFGPGTRLTVL.

The chain carries TRBV2 and TRBJ2-7; perhaps TRBD2 as D (6 bases). Germline V gene sequence: CDR1 SNHLY, CDR2 FYNNEI. The CDR3 runs to 14 residues. With 6 bases removed from V and 7 bases from J, the gap between germline ends came to 19 bases. CDR3 DNA sequence: TGTGCCAGCAGACCGACAGTGGACGCGGGAGAGCAGTACTTC. Protein: CASRPTVDAGEQYF.